Described below is a single T cell receptor beta chain sequence and its context. The antigen remains unidentified. PCR was performed a second time for roughly 7 to 12 cycles using a sample-barcoded 5' primer and a J-beta primer mix. From the 5' RACE reads, TCRdb called clonotypes with MiXCR, one entry per CDR3 protein. The profile shows fewer than 800,000 distinct CDR3 sequences, more than 40% of them singletons. The data derive from a study of blood T cells in healthy people across ages. Notes on the study in general: Greater diversity and more naive CD4+ cells were seen in long-lived donors than in aged donors. Diversity estimates drawn from one million T cells were deemed underestimates.

The V and J ends lost 0 bases and 4 bases respectively, with 4 bases between them. This CDR3 is built from 13 residues. Germline values: CDR1 ENHRY, CDR2 SYGVKD. The sequenced sample consisted of blood. This TCR was recovered from a woman aged 55 to 70 in good health. V gene TRBV10-3 combines with J gene TRBJ1-5; unclear D gene. The CDR3 DNA reads TGTGCCATCAGTGAGTCCGGAAATCAGCCCCAGCATTTT. This codes for CAISESGNQPQHF.